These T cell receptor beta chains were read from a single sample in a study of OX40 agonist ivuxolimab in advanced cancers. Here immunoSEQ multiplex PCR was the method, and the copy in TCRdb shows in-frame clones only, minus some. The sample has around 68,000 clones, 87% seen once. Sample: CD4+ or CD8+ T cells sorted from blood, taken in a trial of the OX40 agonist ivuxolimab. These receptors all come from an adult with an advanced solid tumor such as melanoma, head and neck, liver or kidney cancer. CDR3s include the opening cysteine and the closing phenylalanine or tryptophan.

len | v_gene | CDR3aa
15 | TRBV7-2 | CASSLQGGGANVLTF
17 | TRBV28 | CASSLVRQGLGQETQYF
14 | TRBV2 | CASRGRSMNTEAFF
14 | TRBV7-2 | CASSFQVSSYEQYF
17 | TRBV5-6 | CASSLIEGGYSGNTIYF
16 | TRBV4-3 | CASSHRTGGAGSPLHF
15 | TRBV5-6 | CASSLTLWQNTEAFF
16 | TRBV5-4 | CASSSLKGGQGETQYF
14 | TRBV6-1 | CASTLDRGGNTIYF
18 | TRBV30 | CAWSDPIADGRRGNTIYF
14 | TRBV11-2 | CASSLMGRNSPLHF
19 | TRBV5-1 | CASSFAFPYRGQGGDTQYF
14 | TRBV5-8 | CASSLGQGADTQYF
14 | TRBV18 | CASSLEKFNTEAFF
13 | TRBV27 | CASSRQGAGGYTF
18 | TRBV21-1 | CASSKAAPGQVTAYEQYF
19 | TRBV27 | CASSSGLAGGGAAKNIQYF
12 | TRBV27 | CASGLAGYGYTF
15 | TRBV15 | CATSRARTANYGYTF
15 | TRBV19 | CASSNPEGVGSTQYF
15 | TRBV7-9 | CASSLGTGSGNTIYF
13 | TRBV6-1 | CASEDRVNTEAFF
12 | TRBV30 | CAWTEGANVLTF
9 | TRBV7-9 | CASSLVEFF
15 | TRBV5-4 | CASSLGPAINYGYTF
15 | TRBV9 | CASSAIPSGADTQYF
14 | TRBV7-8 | CASSFGGPYNEQFF
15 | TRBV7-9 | CASSLGRRERDEQFF
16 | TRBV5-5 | CASSPYVSSGTNEQFF
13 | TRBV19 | CASIETTYNEQFF
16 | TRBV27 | CASSFRGQGGPGELFF
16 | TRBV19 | CASRAGRDRFYNEQFF
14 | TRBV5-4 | CASSGGSAQDIQYF
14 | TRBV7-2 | CASSPDRLTDTQYF
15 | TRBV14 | CASSSPTSSLMGYTF
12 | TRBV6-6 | CASSYSGYGYTF
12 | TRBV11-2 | CASSSPGGTQYF
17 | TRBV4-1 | CASSQDEGLDRGYEQYF
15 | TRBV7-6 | CASSLRPSGEETQYF
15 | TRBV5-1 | CASSLEGQGSDEQYF
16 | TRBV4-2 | CASSQGTSGGTDTQYF
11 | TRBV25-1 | CASSLGSEQYF
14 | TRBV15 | CATSKPGQQQPQHF
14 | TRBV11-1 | CASSPYKGRVEQYF
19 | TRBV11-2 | CASSPPEGSAGSSYNEQFF
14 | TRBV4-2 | CASSQEERAREQFF
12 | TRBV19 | CASSVRNTEAFF
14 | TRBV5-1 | CASSFGRTGTEAFF
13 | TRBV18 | CASSSVRGAQAFF
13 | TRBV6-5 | CASSYGEYTEAFF
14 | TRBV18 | CASSPLELNTEAFF
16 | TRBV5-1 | CASSFRVGSPSYEQYF
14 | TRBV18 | CASSPGTANYGYTF
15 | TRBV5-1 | CASSPDRGENYGYTF